The clone carrying this TCR beta chain showed up many times. Its cognate antigen is unknown. Graves' hyperthyroidism was deemed stable absent ophthalmopathy progression within 18 months. Using over 8.5 ml of fresh peripheral blood, PBMCs were prepared. RNA transcripts gave rise to amplified TCR beta CDR3 regions. The HTBI primer set served for first-round RT-PCR of the TCR CDR3. TCRdb independently ran MiXCR on the multiplex PCR reads; one entry per CDR3 protein. The sample has over 500,000 distinct CDR3 sequences; less than 15% are singletons. This entry comes from a study of T cells in Graves' hyperthyroidism and ophthalmopathy. Study-level results: From stable hyperthyroidism, ophthalmopathy was separated by a 13 V-J model. Most clonotypes that expanded in the thyroid above 0.001 also showed up in blood.

The TCR sequence derives from a woman between 35 and 50 years old with Graves' hyperthyroidism. Specimen: blood.

DNA of the CDR3: TGTGCCAGCAGGGCTCCGCGGGGGGCGAATGAAAAACTGTTTTTT. Translation gives CASRAPRGANEKLFF. The gene calls are TRBV28 and TRBJ1-4, with TRBD1 as a possible D gene (6 bases). In germline, CDR1 is MDHEN, CDR2 SYDVKM. The V end was cut by 6 bases, the J end by 5 bases, with 16 bases between. This CDR3 has 15 residues.